Below, 25 T cell receptor beta chains from the same sample are listed, as sequenced in a study of tumor-infiltrating lymphocytes in primary liver carcinoma. Researchers generated TCR beta cDNA from about 0.5 ug of total RNA, relying on a constant-region primer. Libraries for TCR beta were built through three nested multiplex PCR rounds, which together made up a slightly modified ARM-PCR procedure. TRBV1-TRBV30 forward and Cbeta reverse primers drove the first two roughly 10-cycle rounds. In TCRdb, the multiplex PCR reads were re-called with MiXCR into one record per CDR3 protein. The table has some 64,000 distinct CDR3 sequences, approximately 74% seen once. Unsorted bulk tissue (about 19-33 mg) underwent RNA and DNA co-extraction. Source material: liver tumor tissue from sampling region 4. Stated subset: tumor region T4, right-lateral pole. Receptor source: a middle-aged man with primary liver carcinoma and hepatitis B virus infection.

V gene TRBV11-2 combines with J gene TRBJ1-2, with D maybe TRBD1 (5 bases). Germline CDR1 SGHAT, CDR2 FQNNGV. V lost 7 bases to trimming and J lost 2 bases, with 11 bases between them. This CDR3 has 13 amino acids. CDR3 in amino acids: CASNFEGNYGYTF. The CDR3 region has the DNA TGTGCCAGCAACTTTGAGGGGAACTATGGCTACACCTTC.

This clonotype was observed many times. A clone one base away is much larger, so this may be a read error. This chain's CDR3 is CSVGEAGQPQHF. Written as DNA, the CDR3 is TGCAGCGTTGGCGAGGCGGGGCAGCCCCAGCATTTT. The J gene is TRBJ1-5, the V gene TRBV29-1; D unclear. The germline V gene encodes CDR1 SQVTM and CDR2 ANQGSEA. Trimming removed 4 bases at V and 7 bases at J, with 11 bases between. The CDR3 covers 12 residues.

The chain combines TRBV6-1 with TRBJ2-1, with TRBD2 as a possible D gene (7 bases). CDR1 MNHNS and CDR2 SASEGT come from the germline V gene. V lost 9 bases and J 7 bases, leaving 22 bases between the germline ends. The CDR3 is made up of 15 amino acids. For the CDR3, the DNA is TGTGCCAGTAGGGGGGGTCTAACGGGACGGAATGAGCAGTTCTTC. Its translation: CASRGGLTGRNEQFF.

This clonotype is a singleton in its sample. A read error may account for a junction end that differs from germline. The chain links TRBV28 to TRBJ1-1, with a tentative D call TRBD1 (6 bases). The CDR3 has 13 amino acids. Germline CDR1 is MDHEN and CDR2 is SYDVKM. CDR3 sequence reads: CASLNRANTGAFF. The DNA of the CDR3 is TGTGCCTCCCTGAACAGGGCAAACACTGGAGCTTTCTTT.

Note on this clonotype: A read error may account for a junction end that differs from germline. The chain links TRBV7-9 to TRBJ1-5; D ambiguous. The germline V gene encodes CDR1 SEHNR and CDR2 FQNEAQ (reference sequence). The CDR3 has 16 amino acids. The CDR3 region has the DNA TGTGCCAGCAACTTAGAACACGGTAGTAACAATCAGCCCCAGCATTTT. Amino acids: CASNLEHGSNNQPQHF.

For this clonotype: Since the CDR3 does not end with the conserved phenylalanine or tryptophan, this likely comes from a read error. The gene calls are TRBV6-5 and TRBJ2-7, with 9 bases fitting TRBD2. This CDR3 is 14 amino acids long. Germline CDR1 is MNHEY and CDR2 is SVGAGI. CDR3 in amino acids: CATSTSGLSYKQYL. The CDR3 DNA follows: TGTGCCACCTCGACTAGCGGACTCTCCTACAAGCAGTACCTC.

Turning to this clonotype: A much larger clone differs by one base, so this may be a read error. The chain links TRBV28 to TRBJ1-2; a weak D match, TRBD1 (5 bases). The CDR3 is made up of 14 amino acids. V lost 7 bases to trimming and J lost 4 bases, with 16 bases between them. Germline-derived CDR1 and CDR2 are MDHEN and SYDVKM. The CDR3 region is CASIRRGRIYGYTF. The CDR3 DNA is TGTGCCAGCATTCGGAGGGGCAGGATCTATGGCTACACCTTC.

Notes on this clonotype: Sequence at one end of the junction differs from germline and may be a read error. This sequence joins TRBV5-5 and TRBJ2-7, with no clear D. CDR3 size: 15 residues. Per the germline V gene, CDR1 is SGHKS and CDR2 is YYEKEE (reference sequence). CDR3 residues: CAGSLADLRAYEQYF. The DNA for the CDR3 is TGTGCCGGCAGCTTGGCCGATTTGAGAGCCTACGAGCAGTACTTC.

For this clonotype: One junction end disagrees with the germline gene, perhaps due to a read error. J is TRBJ1-2 and V is TRBV6-1; D gene unclear. This CDR3 is built from 15 residues. Germline CDR1 and CDR2: MNHNS and SASEGT. CDR3 residues: CVSSLAETTNYGYTF. In nucleotides, the CDR3 is TGTGTCAGCAGCTTGGCAGAGACAACTAACTATGGCTACACCTTC.

With respect to this clonotype: A clone one base away is much larger, so this may be a read error. The rearrangement uses TRBV6-1 and TRBJ1-2; D call uncertain. Germline assignment: CDR1 MNHNS and CDR2 SASEGT. The CDR3 is 14 residues long. CDR3 loop: CACSEIRDNYGYTF. CDR3 nucleotides: TGTGCCTGCAGTGAAATTCGGGATAACTATGGCTACACCTTC.

The rearrangement links TRBV9 to TRBJ2-7; TRBD2 is a possible D gene (5 bases). The germline CDR1 and CDR2 sequences are SGDLS and YYNGEE. Trimming removed 6 bases from V and 3 bases from J, with 19 bases in between. The CDR3 is made up of 15 amino acids. The CDR3 region has the DNA TGTGCCAGCACTCCTTTCTACAGCGGAGACTACGAGCAGTACTTC. Residues: CASTPFYSGDYEQYF. Drawing the rest from reference TRBV9 and TRBJ2-7, the complete variable domain is DSGVTQTPKHLITATGQRVTLRCSPRSGDLSVYWYQQSLDQGLQFLIQYYNGEERAKGNILERFSAQQFPDLHSELNLSSLELGDSALYFCASTPFYSGDYEQYFGPGTRLTVT.

A note on this clonotype: A much larger clone lies one base from this, so it may be a read error. The J gene is TRBJ2-1, the V gene TRBV7-9; TRBD2 aligns across 12 bases. Germline-derived CDR1 and CDR2 are SEHNR and FQNEAQ (reference sequence). This CDR3 has 16 residues. The CDR3 is CASSNPLAGGRNVQFF. For the CDR3, the DNA is TGTGCCAGCAGCAACCCACTAGCGGGAGGTCGCAATGTGCAGTTCTTC.

This clonotype showed up just a few times. Without the conserved terminal phenylalanine or tryptophan, this CDR3 likely stems from a read error. The chain uses TRBV29-1 and TRBJ2-2; D perhaps matches TRBD1 (5 bases). The germline V and J ends were trimmed by 3 bases and 1 base, with 9 bases remaining between them. Germline V gives CDR1 SQVTM, CDR2 ANQGSEA. The CDR3 is 14 amino acids. CDR3 amino acids: CSVDTQGNTGELFI. The DNA of the CDR3 is TGCAGCGTTGATACGCAGGGGAACACCGGGGAGCTGTTTATT.

With respect to this clonotype: A junction end diverges from the germline sequence, so it may reflect a read error. The V call is TRBV6-1, the J call TRBJ2-2; D unresolved. CDR1 and CDR2 from the germline V gene are MNHNS and SASEGT. This CDR3 spans 13 amino acids. The CDR3 loop is CTSIDGWAGELFF. The CDR3 nucleotides read TGTACCAGCATTGATGGCTGGGCCGGGGAGCTGTTTTTT.

This clonotype was detected only a few times. A much bigger clone sits one base away, suggesting this may be a read error. The CDR3 does not close with the conserved phenylalanine or tryptophan, likely indicating a read error. The chain recombines TRBV11-2 with TRBJ2-5; TRBD1 agrees at 11 bases. V trimming: 5 bases; J trimming: 2 bases; junction bases outside the gene matches: 4. Germline V lookup: CDR1 SGHAT, CDR2 FQNNGV. The CDR3 is made up of 15 amino acids. In nucleotides, the CDR3 is TGTGCCAGCAGCAGGACAGGGGGCAGGCAAGAGACCCAGTACTCC. Protein product: CASSRTGGRQETQYS.

A note on this clonotype: One junction end does not reproduce the germline sequence, and a read error may be involved. The V and J genes are TRBV11-2 and TRBJ1-2, with D perhaps TRBD1 (5 bases). This CDR3 is 13 amino acids long. CDR1 and CDR2 from the germline V gene are SGHAT and FQNNGV. CDR3 nucleotides: TGTGCCAGCAACTTAGAGGGGAACTATGGCTACACTTTC. Residues: CASNLEGNYGYTF.

Worth noting for this clonotype: An end of the junction differs from the germline gene, which may be a read error. CDR3 bases: TGTCCCAGCAGTAAAGGGGCAGGGACTGAAGCTTTCTTT. Its protein is CPSSKGAGTEAFF. This rearrangement joins TRBV12-3 or TRBV12-4 to TRBJ1-1, with D tentatively TRBD1 (5 bases). The CDR3 is made up of 13 amino acids.

In nucleotides, the CDR3 is TGTGCCAGCAGCTTGGTGCTAGCGGGAGGCACAGATACGCAGTATTTT. Translation gives CASSLVLAGGTDTQYF. The rearrangement joins TRBV5-4 to TRBJ2-3; 10 bases are shared with TRBD2. The germline V gene encodes CDR1 SGHNT and CDR2 YYREEE (reference sequence). V shed 0 bases, J shed 1 base, and the junction held 2 bases outside the gene matches. This CDR3 is built from 16 residues.

On this clonotype itself: Relative to the germline gene, one junction end is altered; a read error may explain this. The genes are TRBV11-2 and TRBJ1-2, with unresolved D. The germline V gene has CDR1 SGHAT and CDR2 FQNNGV. The CDR3 loop spans 15 amino acids. Written as DNA, the CDR3 is TGTGCCAACAGCTATATAGGAGGCTCCTCCCCTGGCTACACCTTC. Translated, it gives CANSYIGGSSPGYTF.

Concerning this clonotype: This CDR3 fails to terminate in the conserved phenylalanine or tryptophan, so it likely reflects a read error. The rearrangement uses TRBV7-3 and TRBJ2-1; TRBD2 matches at 10 bases. The length of the CDR3 is 17 residues. V shed 5 bases and J 6 bases; nucleotides not matched to a gene: 13. The V gene's germline CDR1 is SGHTA and CDR2 FQGTGA. The CDR3 coding sequence is TGTGCCAGCAGCCATATCGTTGATGCTAGCGGGAGCAATGAGCAGTTCCTT. It translates to CASSHIVDASGSNEQFL.

This chain connects TRBV28 to TRBJ2-3; 9 nucleotides agree with TRBD1. The CDR3 runs to 13 residues. The trim removed 8 bases at V and 1 base at J, leaving 1 base unmatched. From germline, CDR1 is MDHEN and CDR2 SYDVKM. CDR3 DNA sequence: TGTGCCAGCCGGGACAGGGGCACAGATACGCAGTATTTT. Its translation: CASRDRGTDTQYF.

Worth noting for this clonotype: The germline gene is not matched at one end of the junction; a read error may be the cause. J is TRBJ2-5 and V is TRBV4-3, with unresolved D. CDR1 and CDR2 from the germline V gene are LGHNA and YSLEER. The CDR3 length is 15 residues. In DNA form, the CDR3 reads TGCGCCAACAGCCGAGCAGTCCGTTTGACTGAGACCCAGTACTTC. Its translation is CANSRAVRLTETQYF.

Comment on this clonotype: Possible read error: a much larger clone is one base away. V is TRBV25-1 and J is TRBJ2-5; 8 bases map to TRBD2. CDR3 length equals 16 residues. Looked up from germline, CDR1 is MGHDK and CDR2 is SYGVNS. The V and J ends lost 6 bases and 4 bases, in that order; junction bases with no gene match: 13. DNA of the CDR3: TGTGCCAGCAGATCGACTAGCGTGAGCCCTCGAGAGACCCAGTACTTC. This codes for CASRSTSVSPRETQYF.

About this clonotype itself: An end of the junction does not agree with germline; a read error may underlie this. The chain is built from TRBV20-1 and TRBJ2-1; TRBD2 matches 12 bases. The CDR3 contains 16 residues. The germline V gene has CDR1 DFQATT and CDR2 SNEGSKA (reference sequence). The CDR3 region has the DNA TGCAGTGCTAGTGCCCCTGCTAGCGGGAGGGCCGGAGAGCAGCTCTTC. Protein: CSASAPASGRAGEQLF.

For this clonotype: The CDR3 end shows no conserved phenylalanine or tryptophan, and so a read error is likely. The limits of the CDR3 on the DNA are not certain, so only TCRdb's listed CDR3 is given. The V gene is TRBV11-2, the J gene TRBJ2-5; the DNA was not compared with TRBD2, the D call given in the table. Both ends counted, the CDR3 spans 16 residues. Germline V gives CDR1 SGHAT, CDR2 FQNNGV. The CDR3 reads CAIRSRDSAHQETQHL.